A single sample is the source of the 17 T cell receptor beta chains below, sequenced in a study of shared clonotypes between healthy human individuals. TCRdb's table, derived via immunoSEQ multiplex PCR, lists solely in-frame clones and lacks some. The profile shows approximately 1.5 million clones, around 98% of them singletons. Sequenced sample: naive CD4+ T cells sorted from blood. Subset here: CD45RA+ positively selected. These receptors all stem from a man aged 25-45 years in good health.

The sample holds one count of this clone. V is TRBV5-6 and J is TRBJ1-4; D ambiguous. Per the germline V gene, CDR1 is SGHDT and CDR2 is YYEEEE. V gave up 2 bases and J gave up 7 bases, with 6 bases separating them. The CDR3 totals 12 residues. CDR3 sequence: CASSLIGEKLFF. In nucleotides, the CDR3 is TGTGCCAGCAGCTTAATTGGTGAAAAACTGTTTTTT. Looking up the rest from reference TRBV5-6 and TRBJ1-4 gives the full variable domain: DAGVTQSPTHLIKTRGQQVTLRCSPKSGHDTVSWYQQALGQGPQFIFQYYEEEERQRGNFPDRFSGHQFPNYSSELNVNALLLGDSALYLCASSLIGEKLFFGSGTQLSVL.

The rearrangement joins TRBV7-8 to TRBJ2-2; D ambiguous. Germline-derived CDR1 and CDR2 are SGHVS and FQNEAQ. Trimming took off 2 bases at V and 4 bases at J, with 11 bases between the two ends. This CDR3 has 15 amino acids. CDR3 sequence (DNA): TGTGCCAGCAGCTTATATGAAAGGGTCACCGGGGAGCTGTTTTTT. Protein sequence: CASSLYERVTGELFF. The full variable domain, in which reference TRBV7-8 and TRBJ2-2 provide the parts outside the CDR3, is GAGVSQSPRYKVAKRGQDVALRCDPISGHVSLFWYQQALGQGPEFLTYFQNEAQLDKSGLPSDRFFAERPEGSVSTLKIQRTQQEDSAVYLCASSLYERVTGELFFGEGSRLTVL.

The CDR3 DNA follows: TGTGCCAGCAGTTTATGGGCAGGGGGTCTTATACAAGAGACCCAGTACTTC. The encoded protein is CASSLWAGGLIQETQYF. The J gene is TRBJ2-5, the V gene TRBV28; 7 bases agree with TRBD1. This CDR3 contains 17 residues. V was pared by 0 bases and J by 2 bases, with 9 bases of the junction left unmatched. Germline loops: CDR1 MDHEN, CDR2 SYDVKM.

The chain links TRBV15 to TRBJ1-2, with D hard to call. This CDR3 is built from 14 residues. Trimming left V 4 bases short and J 2 bases short, with 11 bases between. Germline lookup yields CDR1 LNHNV and CDR2 YYDKDF (reference sequence). The CDR3 sequence: CATSITSGNYGYTF. The CDR3 DNA is TGTGCCACCAGCATCACCTCAGGAAACTATGGCTACACCTTC.

Concerning this clone itself: Other DNA sequences from this sample encode an identical CDR3 as well. The rearrangement uses TRBV7-9 and TRBJ2-1; D is perhaps TRBD1 or TRBD2 (5 bases each). The germline V gene has CDR1 SEHNR and CDR2 FQNEAQ (reference sequence). The V gene lost 5 bases and the J gene lost 3 bases, with 11 bases spanning the gap. The CDR3 loop spans 14 amino acids. Here the CDR3 DNA reads TGTGCCAGCAGCCGACGGGACGGCTACAATGAGCAGTTCTTC. This sequence encodes CASSRRDGYNEQFF.

The V gene is TRBV28, the J gene TRBJ2-7; 8 nucleotides align to TRBD1. V lost 2 bases to trimming and J lost 3 bases; unmatched junction nucleotides: 6. The CDR3 is 15 amino acids. Germline V lookup: CDR1 MDHEN, CDR2 SYDVKM. In nucleotides, the CDR3 is TGTGCCAGCAGTTTACTGATCGGACAGGGCTACGAGCAGTACTTC. Translating gives CASSLLIGQGYEQYF.

V is TRBV10-1 and J is TRBJ2-2; tentative D call: TRBD1 (6 bases). The length of the CDR3 is 15 residues. Trimming pared 2 bases from V and 5 bases from J, leaving 12 bases between. Looked up from germline, CDR1 is WNHNN and CDR2 is SYGVQD (reference sequence). The CDR3 here is CASSEGSGATGELFF. The CDR3 bases are TGCGCCAGCAGTGAGGGGTCAGGGGCGACCGGGGAGCTGTTTTTT.

This rearrangement joins TRBV5-6 to TRBJ2-7, with D uncertain. V lost 0 bases and J 2 bases, leaving 12 bases between the germline ends. The CDR3 consists of 15 residues. Per germline, CDR1 SGHDT and CDR2 YYEEEE. The CDR3 spells CASSLVDDAAYEQYF. CDR3 DNA: TGTGCCAGCAGCTTGGTCGATGACGCCGCCTACGAGCAGTACTTC.

The V and J genes are TRBV9 and TRBJ2-5, with 11 bases identical to TRBD1. Per germline, CDR1 SGDLS and CDR2 YYNGEE. CDR3 size: 18 residues. The V gene end was trimmed by 1 base and the J gene end by 2 bases; junction bases not matched to a gene: 10. CDR3 DNA sequence: TGTGCCAGCAGCGTACAGCCCGCGGGACAGGGGGGGCAAGAGACCCAGTACTTC. Protein sequence: CASSVQPAGQGGQETQYF. The full variable domain, with the rest looked up from reference TRBV9 and TRBJ2-5, is DSGVTQTPKHLITATGQRVTLRCSPRSGDLSVYWYQQSLDQGLQFLIQYYNGEERAKGNILERFSAQQFPDLHSELNLSSLELGDSALYFCASSVQPAGQGGQETQYFGPGTRLLVL.

This clone was recorded only once. This chain joins TRBV11-2 and TRBJ2-1; 11 bases are a match to TRBD1. Germline V lookup: CDR1 SGHAT, CDR2 FQNNGV. CDR3 length: 16 residues. Germline trimming cut 4 bases from V and 9 bases from J; bases unmatched to any gene: 11. DNA for the CDR3: TGTGCCAGCAGCTACCCGGACAGGGGGCGCCGGGGTGAGCAGTTCTTC. Translation: CASSYPDRGRRGEQFF.

On this clone itself: The germline gene is not matched at one end of the junction; a read error may be the cause. The chain links TRBV7-7 to TRBJ2-1; D is ambiguous. Germline-derived CDR1 and CDR2 are SSHAT and FNYEAQ (reference sequence). This CDR3 has 17 amino acids. For the CDR3, the DNA is TGTGCTAGCAGCTTAGCACCAGCGATGAGGTCCTACAATGAGCAGTTCTTC. Its translation: CASSLAPAMRSYNEQFF.

The chain joins TRBV29-1 to TRBJ1-2; possible D gene TRBD1, 5 bases. Between the trimmed V and J ends, which lost 6 bases and 3 bases, there was a span of 11 bases. This CDR3 region has 12 residues. CDR1 and CDR2 from the germline V gene are SQVTM and ANQGSEA. CDR3 region: CSVTDSDYGYTF. Here the CDR3 DNA reads TGCAGCGTCACTGACAGCGACTATGGCTACACCTTC.

The chain combines TRBV7-2 with TRBJ2-3; possible D gene TRBD2, 6 bases. The CDR3 has 13 amino acids. The germline V gene has CDR1 SGHTA and CDR2 FQGNSA. V gave up 6 bases and J gave up 2 bases, with 9 bases separating them. CDR3 in amino acids: CASREGITDTQYF. CDR3 in DNA: TGTGCCAGCAGGGAGGGGATCACAGATACGCAGTATTTT.

The CDR3 nucleotides are TGTGCCAGCAGCTTGAATGACTTCAAAGTGGACGAGCAGTACTTC. Protein product: CASSLNDFKVDEQYF. The V gene is TRBV5-4, the J gene TRBJ2-7; D gene unclear. Germline V gives CDR1 SGHNT, CDR2 YYREEE (reference sequence). V was shortened by 1 base and J by 5 bases, with 16 bases between the two germline ends. The CDR3 has 15 amino acids.

The chain joins TRBV21-1 to TRBJ2-7; TRBD1, the table's D call, lacks a check against the DNA. TRBV21-1 corresponds to a pseudogene. The CDR3 length is 14 residues. The CDR3 loop reads CASSLATGVYEQYF. The CDR3 bases are TGTGCCAGCAGCTTGGCGACAGGGGTCTACGAGCAGTACTTC.

The chain carries TRBV29-1 and TRBJ1-5, with 10 bases fitting TRBD1. This CDR3 is built from 14 residues. Germline V lookup: CDR1 SQVTM, CDR2 ANQGSEA. The trim removed 5 bases at V and 4 bases at J, leaving 5 bases unmatched. The CDR3 here is CSVKGDRGNQPQHF. CDR3 sequence (DNA): TGCAGCGTTAAGGGGGACAGGGGTAATCAGCCCCAGCATTTT.

The gene calls are TRBV7-2 and TRBJ2-7, with 10 bases that match TRBD1. Germline V lookup: CDR1 SGHTA, CDR2 FQGNSA. The CDR3 length is 15 residues. Trimming took 5 bases from V and 2 from J; bases not matched to a gene: 6. CDR3 residues: CASSPRDRGAYEQYF. The CDR3 DNA is TGTGCCAGCAGCCCCCGGGACAGGGGAGCCTACGAGCAGTACTTC.